A single T cell receptor beta chain is shown here with its context. Its antigen has not been determined. Nothing much larger sits one base from this clone, and base qualities are not available. The immunoSEQ hsTCRB v3.0 assay was used at survey level resolution for TRB variable region sequencing. A depth of roughly 35,000-55,000 T-cell genomes per sample was targeted for TRB sequencing. Pooled TRB libraries were sequenced on an Illumina MiSeq with a v3 150-cycle kit. In the source study's methods: Analysis of repertoires was carried out in R inside a reproducible Nextflow workflow spanning QC, data transformation and analysis. LymphoSeq2, an R package for exploring AIRR-Seq data, was used to implement the custom analyses. Four samples that yielded fewer than 5000 total TRB sequences were excluded, so that approximately 170 HIV repertoires were analyzed. Among the 190 or so HIV repertoires that were kept, 59 were collected before ART initiation and more than 120 were collected after ART initiation. Repertoires were downsampled to 5000 TRB nucleotide sequences, and summary statistics were averaged over 100 downsampling iterations. TRB sequences were retained for analysis only if CDR3 regions of at least seven amino acids were present. Diversity was assessed using a clonality score derived from Shannon entropy and using the Gini coefficient. Repertoire networks linked the top 5000 CDR3 amino acid sequences whenever two sequences differed by an edit distance of one. For TRB CDR3 amino acid sequences, antigen specificity groups and MHC restriction were predicted with GLIPH2. To flag known associations with CMV, EBV, HIV or tissue antigens, CDR3 amino acid sequences were compared against VDJdb and McPAS-TCR. Pre-ART, post-ART and control groups were compared with Wilcoxon signed-rank tests and Holm-Bonferroni correction. In its TCRdb copy, this immuneACCESS table keeps in-frame sequences only and misses some clones. Where compared with another copy, unresolved V genes explain less than half of these, and the others have no known cause. V and J calls and clone size come straight from that table; D and trimming were deduced from the DNA. The table for this sample lists some 21,000 clones; approximately 76% of them were counted only once. The top ten hold 9.5% to 15% of the sample.

Inclusion was restricted to participants for whom at least one PBMC sample before ART initiation and at least two post-ART samples were available. Every participant with HIV received treatment in the United States of America. Before DNA extraction, cryopreserved samples containing about 0.9-10 million PBMC were thawed and washed. At the time of the earliest PBMC sample for each participant with HIV, ages ranged from roughly 23 to 60 years. PBMC samples from each participant spanned 1-4 timepoints before ART initiation and 2-8 timepoints after ART initiation, with a median of 7 samples. Serial HIV viral load, CD4+ T-cell count, ART history and demographic data were obtained for every participant. Genomic DNA was extracted from unsorted PBMC with a Qiagen kit on a QIAcube, with processing performed in batches of 12 samples. These data are taken from a study of long-term antiretroviral therapy in people with HIV (dated by TCRdb to the early 2020s). About the full investigation: The earliest samples were collected roughly a decade before the 2015 WHO recommendation for immediate ART, at a time when ART was usually postponed until CD4 counts fell. No cross-contamination during QIAcube processing was shown when test extractions of a monoclonal T-cell line were performed alongside 30 to 40 polyclonal samples. From some 30 adults with confirmed HIV infection, the cohort provided approximately 190 cryopreserved PBMC samples, gathered serially across a mean of about six years (range 1-12). About 35% of the 30 participants with HIV were female. A retrospective serial study tested whether ART initiation and durable HIV suppression were associated with changes in peripheral blood TRB repertoire composition and diversity.

Based on the germline V gene (reference sequence), the CDR1 and CDR2 sequences are MNHEY and SMNVEV. The CDR3 runs 14 residues from the cysteine to the phenylalanine. CDR3 DNA only is kept here, 42 bases in frame from base 1. The V end loses 3 bases and the J end loses 1 base, and a stretch of 9 bases separates them. What the study reported, not specific to this receptor: A significant increase in TRB diversity was found to be associated with ART initiation, although TRB diversity was observed to remain significantly below that of transplant donor controls even after long-term ART. The samples span the years 2004 to 2017, and the ART regimens used may be less effective than current regimens. Because pre-ART samples had limited cell numbers, unsorted PBMC were profiled rather than sorted CD4+ and CD8+ T cells. Inferences about post-ART repertoire changes are limited because no data were available on ART adherence, viral resistance or therapy changes. Expanded TRB clones identified before ART initiation dominated the repertoire across all time points, though the dominance fluctuated and decreased in many PLHIV after ART. CDR3 length ranges in HIV repertoires were narrower than in controls, and network structure suggested an antigen-experienced repertoire with only a slight naive shift after ART. Because PBMC availability was limited, only the TCR beta chain was sequenced, with no alpha chain pairing.

The receptor chain draws on TRBV27 and TRBJ1-1; the D gene assignment is ambiguous. Sequenced material: unsorted PBMCs, taken less than 1.8 years before starting antiretroviral therapy. The clonotype originates from a woman aged 40 to 55 with HIV. CDR3 sequence: CASSFLGPNTEAFF. In nucleotides, the sequence is TGTGCCAGCAGTTTTCTAGGACCGAACACTGAAGCTTTCTTT.